This T cell receptor (beta chain) was sequenced for a study of blood T cell repertoires in COVID-19. Data came from immunoSEQ multiplex PCR; TCRdb stores just in-frame clones and leaves some out. The sample includes approximately 170,000 clones, around 89% of them seen just once. The CDR3 covers 13 residues. Between the trimmed V and J ends, which lost 6 bases and 7 bases, there was a span of 13 bases. Germline lookup yields CDR1 KGHSH and CDR2 LQKENI. The chain recombines TRBV18 with TRBJ2-1; possibly TRBD1 for D (5 bases). The receptor's source is a man aged 55 to 70 with acute or convalescent COVID-19. The sequenced sample consisted of peripheral blood. This CDR3 is CASSLDQGNEQFF. CDR3 DNA sequence: TGTGCCAGCTCCCTTGACCAGGGAAATGAGCAGTTCTTC. The full variable domain, with the rest looked up from reference TRBV18 and TRBJ2-1, is NAGVMQNPRHLVRRRGQEARLRCSPMKGHSHVYWYRQLPEEGLKFMVYLQKENIIDESGMPKERFSAEFPKEGPSILRIQQVVRGDSAAYFCASSLDQGNEQFFGPGTRLTVL.